One and the same sample provided the 20 T cell receptor beta chains below, sequenced in a study of Tregs in tolerant kidney transplant recipients. Assay: immunoSEQ multiplex PCR; the TCRdb copy retains only in-frame clones and omits some. The repertoire table contains fewer than 6,500 clones. Recipients received nonmyeloablative bone marrow transplants from related graft donors, with transient mixed chimerism. Specimen: CD4+ T cells from blood (PBMCs), collected 14 to 15 months after the transplant. These receptors all come from a human patient who received a combined kidney and bone marrow transplant. Some T cells may be transferred from the graft donor.

Comments on this clone: The read finishes 3 residues shy of the CDR3 end, and the germline J gene is used to complete it. The V gene is TRBV7-2, the J gene TRBJ2-1, with 8 nucleotides matching TRBD1. Germline trimming cut 2 bases from V and 7 bases from J; bases unmatched to any gene: 7. Germline CDR1 reads SGHTA; CDR2 reads FQGNSA. This CDR3 is built from 15 residues. The sequenced part of the CDR3 DNA is TGTGCCAGCAGCTTAAGGACAGGGAGGATGAATGAG. This encodes CASSLRTGRMNE. In full, the CDR3 reads CASSLRTGRMNEQFF.

As for this clone: The sequenced fragment ends 3 residues before the CDR3 boundary, so the rest is inferred from the germline J gene. The chain is built from TRBV5-1 and TRBJ1-6, with 7 bases fitting TRBD1. CDR1 is SGHRS and CDR2 is YFSETQ in the germline V gene. The CDR3 loop spans 15 amino acids. Trimming took 4 bases from V and 6 from J; bases not matched to a gene: 7. The sequenced part of the CDR3 DNA is TGCGCCAGCAGCGGGGCTCAGGGGGGTAATTCACCC. Amino acids: CASSGAQGGNSP. The CDR3, in full, reads CASSGAQGGNSPLHF.

As to this clone: The read finishes 3 residues shy of the CDR3 end, and the germline J gene is used to complete it. The J gene is TRBJ2-1, the V gene TRBV29-1, with 8 bases lining up with TRBD1. Germline CDR1 SQVTM, CDR2 ANQGSEA. CDR3 length equals 16 residues. The J segment lost 2 bases and the V segment lost 4 bases, leaving 10 bases of the junction unmatched. The CDR3 here is CSVGGPPGQAYNEQFF. CDR3 DNA, as far as it was read: TGCAGCGTTGGGGGTCCGCCGGGACAGGCCTACAATGAG.

This clone registers large by frequency. Read coverage stops 3 residues before the CDR3 terminus; the germline J gene supplies the remainder. This sequence joins TRBV20-1 and TRBJ1-1, with D maybe TRBD1 (6 bases). V gave up 0 bases and J gave up 4 bases, with 18 bases separating them. Per the germline V gene, CDR1 is DFQATT and CDR2 is SNEGSKA (reference sequence). This CDR3 region has 16 residues. The CDR3 spells CSARDVRGGRGTEAFF. The covered CDR3 bases are TGCAGTGCTAGAGATGTCCGGGGGGGCCGGGGCACTGAA.

Points on this clone: The CDR3 end is not reached by the read, which stops 3 residues before it; the germline J gene fills it in. The chain uses TRBV10-3 and TRBJ1-5; TRBD1 matches 8 bases. The CDR3 sequence is 17 residues long. Losses at the gene ends were 2 bases for V and 1 base for J; bases not matched to a gene: 7. Germline CDR1 ENHRY, CDR2 SYGVKD. CDR3 protein: CAISEGQGRRSNQPQHF. The CDR3 bases that were read are TGTGCCATCAGTGAGGGACAGGGCCGGCGAAGCAATCAGCCC.

Worth noting for this clone: The CDR3 end falls 3 residues outside the read, so it is completed with the germline J gene. J is TRBJ2-2 and V is TRBV6-2 or TRBV6-3; tentative D call: TRBD1 (5 bases). CDR1 MNHEY and CDR2 SVGEGT come from the germline V gene. The V and J ends lost 6 bases and 4 bases respectively, with 12 bases between them. The CDR3 consists of 14 residues. The DNA read from the CDR3 is TGTGCCAGCAGCCTACTTAGGGGCACCGGGGAG. Its translation: CASSLLRGTGE. The entire CDR3 reads CASSLLRGTGELFF.

This clone ranks as medium-sized in terms of frequency. The sequence runs out 3 residues before the end of the CDR3; the remainder is reconstructed from the germline J gene. This chain connects TRBV5-4 to TRBJ1-3, with 7 bases matching TRBD1. The CDR3 is 15 residues long. V was pared by 0 bases and J by 3 bases, with 3 bases of the junction left unmatched. CDR1 SGHNT and CDR2 YYREEE come from the germline V gene (reference sequence). Incomplete CDR3 DNA: TGTGCCAGCAGCTTGGAACAGGGGTATGGAAACACC. Protein product: CASSLEQGYGNT. The whole CDR3 protein reads CASSLEQGYGNTIYF.

Worth noting for this clone: The sequenced fragment ends 3 residues before the CDR3 boundary, so the rest is inferred from the germline J gene. The rearrangement joins TRBV7-2 to TRBJ2-5, with 7 nucleotides matching TRBD2. CDR3 size: 13 residues. V was pared by 5 bases and J by 4 bases, with 4 bases of the junction left unmatched. The germline V gene has CDR1 SGHTA and CDR2 FQGNSA. The DNA read from the CDR3 is TGTGCCAGCAGCCGCGGGGGAGGAGAGACC. Its protein product is CASSRGGGET. The full CDR3 is CASSRGGGETQYF.

As for this clone: The read falls 3 residues short of the CDR3 end, and the missing part is taken from the germline J gene. The chain links TRBV5-6 to TRBJ1-1, with D possibly being TRBD1 (5 bases). The germline V gene has CDR1 SGHDT and CDR2 YYEEEE. The V gene lost 0 bases and the J gene lost 6 bases, with 9 bases spanning the gap. The CDR3 loop spans 13 amino acids. CDR3 DNA, as far as it was read: TGTGCCAGCAGCTTGGAACAGGCGCCTGAA. Its protein product is CASSLEQAPE. The full CDR3 protein is CASSLEQAPEAFF.

For this clone: Read coverage stops 3 residues before the CDR3 terminus; the germline J gene supplies the remainder. The chain joins TRBV20-1 to TRBJ2-1; 12 nucleotides agree with TRBD2. The CDR3 totals 15 residues. The germline gives CDR1 DFQATT, CDR2 SNEGSKA (reference sequence). Trimming cost V 1 base and J 3 bases; bases outside gene matches: 1. The DNA read from the CDR3 is TGCAGTGCTAGAGGGACTAGCGGGAACTACAATGAG. It yields the protein CSARGTSGNYNE. The whole CDR3 protein is CSARGTSGNYNEQFF.

For this clone: The DNA ends 3 residues before the CDR3 does, and the rest of the CDR3 is filled in from the germline J gene. J is TRBJ1-3 and V is TRBV20-1; D remains ambiguous. The CDR3 totals 14 residues. The V end was cut by 1 base, the J end by 2 bases, with 9 bases between. CDR1 DFQATT and CDR2 SNEGSKA come from the germline V gene (reference sequence). The part of the CDR3 DNA that was read is TGCAGTGCTAGAGTTTCTAGTGCTGGAAACACC. This gives the protein CSARVSSAGNT. The CDR3 in full is CSARVSSAGNTIYF.

Concerning this clone: One junction end disagrees with the germline gene, perhaps due to a read error. Coverage ceases 3 residues before the CDR3 finishes, and the germline J gene fills in the end. This chain joins TRBV5-1 and TRBJ2-5; 8 nucleotides align to TRBD1. This CDR3 has 14 amino acids. Germline loops: CDR1 SGHRS, CDR2 YFSETQ. CDR3 bases read: TGCGCCGGCAGTACCGCCACAGGGGGAGAGACC. Amino acid sequence: CAGSTATGGET. In full, the CDR3 reads CAGSTATGGETQYF.

The CDR3 region is CATGQGGDEQFF. The sequenced part of the CDR3 DNA is TGTGCCACCGGACAGGGCGGCGATGAG. The chain couples TRBV19 to TRBJ2-1; 8 bases are a match to TRBD1. Coverage ceases 3 residues before the CDR3 finishes, and the germline J gene fills in the end. V was pared by 10 bases and J by 8 bases, with 7 bases of the junction left unmatched. The CDR3 length is 12 residues. Germline lookup yields CDR1 LNHDA and CDR2 SQIVND (reference sequence).

Its frequency marks this clone as medium-sized. The missing CDR3 end, 3 residues past where the read stops, is filled in from the germline J gene. The rearrangement links TRBV29-1 to TRBJ2-6; D possibly corresponds to TRBD2 (5 bases). CDR1 is SQVTM, CDR2 ANQGSEA, per germline. This CDR3 has 17 residues. V was cut by 0 bases and J by 4 bases, with 16 bases left in between. The part of the CDR3 DNA that was read is TGCAGCGTTGAAGATCGTCGGGGAGTGGCCGGGGCCAACGTC. Its protein product is CSVEDRRGVAGANV. The complete CDR3 reads CSVEDRRGVAGANVLTF.

On this clone itself: The CDR3 end falls 3 residues outside the read, so it is completed with the germline J gene. The rearrangement uses TRBV5-1 and TRBJ1-1; D not certain. V was shortened by 0 bases and J by 1 base, with 7 bases between the two germline ends. Germline CDR1 is SGHRS and CDR2 is YFSETQ. This CDR3 spans 14 amino acids. CDR3 residues: CASSLVVGNTEAFF. CDR3 DNA (partial): TGCGCCAGCAGCTTGGTAGTCGGGAACACTGAA.

Comments on this clone: The CDR3 is cut off 3 residues early in the read; its end comes from the germline J gene. The rearrangement uses TRBV19 and TRBJ1-3; 9 nucleotides align to TRBD1. There are 16 residues in the CDR3. With V trimmed by 10 bases and J by 2 bases, 12 bases remained unmatched. The germline gives CDR1 LNHDA, CDR2 SQIVND (reference sequence). The CDR3 bases that were read are TGTGCCACCGTCTCCGGGACAGGGTATACTGGAAACACC. It is translated as CATVSGTGYTGNT. The full-length CDR3 reads as CATVSGTGYTGNTIYF.

Notes on this clone: The CDR3 end falls 3 residues outside the read, so it is completed with the germline J gene. This chain uses TRBV7-9 with TRBJ2-7, with D hard to call. CDR1 and CDR2 from the germline V gene are SEHNR and FQNEAQ (reference sequence). This CDR3 contains 11 residues. The ends were cut back, 5 bases at V and 6 bases at J, with 8 bases in the middle. Partial CDR3 DNA: TGTGCCAGCAGCAGACAAGGCGAG. It yields the protein CASSRQGE. The full CDR3 protein reads CASSRQGEQYF.

On this clone itself: The CDR3 is cut off 3 residues early in the read; its end comes from the germline J gene. The V gene is TRBV2, the J gene TRBJ1-2; possible D gene TRBD1, 5 bases. Per the germline V gene, CDR1 is SNHLY and CDR2 is FYNNEI. Trimming took off 3 bases at V and 7 bases at J, with 15 bases between the two ends. CDR3 length: 14 amino acids. CDR3 in amino acids: CASSDPGLGGGYTF. The CDR3 DNA, read in part, is TGTGCCAGCAGTGACCCGGGACTCGGAGGTGGC.

This clone is medium-sized (0.01 to 0.1%) by frequency. The observed sequence ends 3 residues before the CDR3 terminus, with the missing tail filled in from the germline J gene. V usage is TRBV20-1 and J usage is TRBJ1-1; possible D gene TRBD1, 6 bases. The CDR3 has 12 amino acids. The germline V and J ends were trimmed by 6 bases and 4 bases, with 12 bases remaining between them. The germline gives CDR1 DFQATT, CDR2 SNEGSKA (reference sequence). The CDR3 loop is CSATQGSTEAFF. Incomplete CDR3 DNA: TGCAGTGCGACCCAGGGGAGCACTGAA.

This clone is medium-sized by frequency. The read is 3 residues too short to cover the CDR3 end, so that end is filled in from the germline J gene. The J gene is TRBJ1-1, the V gene TRBV5-5; TRBD1 might be the D (6 bases). Germline V gene lookup returns CDR1 SGHKS and CDR2 YYEKEE (reference sequence). The CDR3 covers 13 residues. Trimming left V 1 base short and J 4 bases short, with 8 bases between. The CDR3 region is CASSLRDTTEAFF. The part of the CDR3 DNA that was read is TGTGCCAGCAGCTTGAGGGACACCACTGAA.